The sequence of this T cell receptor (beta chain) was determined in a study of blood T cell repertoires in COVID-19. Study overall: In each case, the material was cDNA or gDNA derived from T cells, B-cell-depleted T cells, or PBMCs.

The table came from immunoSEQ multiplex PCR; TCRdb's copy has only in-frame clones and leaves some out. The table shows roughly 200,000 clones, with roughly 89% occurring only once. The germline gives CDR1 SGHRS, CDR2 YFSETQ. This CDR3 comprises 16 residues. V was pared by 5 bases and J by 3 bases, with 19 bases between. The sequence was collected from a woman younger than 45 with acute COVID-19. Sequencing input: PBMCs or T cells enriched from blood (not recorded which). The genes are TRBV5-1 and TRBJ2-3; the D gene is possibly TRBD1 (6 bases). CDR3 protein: CASSTHPGEGTDTQYF. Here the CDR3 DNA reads TGCGCCAGCAGTACCCATCCAGGGGAAGGGACAGATACGCAGTATTTT.